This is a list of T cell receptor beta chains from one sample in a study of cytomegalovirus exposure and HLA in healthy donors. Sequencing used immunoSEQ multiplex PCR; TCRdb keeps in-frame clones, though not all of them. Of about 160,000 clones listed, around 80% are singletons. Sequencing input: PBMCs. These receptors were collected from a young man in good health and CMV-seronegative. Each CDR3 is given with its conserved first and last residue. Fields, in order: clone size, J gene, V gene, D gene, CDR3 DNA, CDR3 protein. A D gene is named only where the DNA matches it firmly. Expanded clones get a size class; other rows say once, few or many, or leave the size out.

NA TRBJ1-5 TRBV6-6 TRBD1 TGTGCCAGCAGAGGGGACAGGATTAGCAATCAGCCCCAGCATTTT CASRGDRISNQPQHF
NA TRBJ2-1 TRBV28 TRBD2 TGTGCCAGCAGTTCTCCCGGACTAGCGGAAAGCAATGAGCAGTTCTTC CASSSPGLAESNEQFF
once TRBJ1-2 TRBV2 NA TGTGCCAGCAGTGAAGCGCTCGACAGGTTTGGCTATGGCTACACCTTC CASSEALDRFGYGYTF
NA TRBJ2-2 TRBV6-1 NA TGTGCCAGCAGTGCTAGGTCCACCCCCCACGGGGAGCTGTTTTTT CASSARSTPHGELFF
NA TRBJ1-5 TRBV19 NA TGTGCCAGTAGTCCTCTTTTCGGTCAGCCCCAGCATTTT CASSPLFGQPQHF
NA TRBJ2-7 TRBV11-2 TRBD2 TGTGCCAGCAGCTTAGGCGGGGGATCCTACGAGCAGTACTTC CASSLGGGSYEQYF
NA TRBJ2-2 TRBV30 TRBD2 TGTGCCTGGAGGCGGGGGGGCGCCGGGGAGCTGTTTTTT CAWRRGGAGELFF
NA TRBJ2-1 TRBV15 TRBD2 TGTGCCACCAGCAGAGGAACCGGACTAGCGGGTAATGAGCAGTTCTTC CATSRGTGLAGNEQFF
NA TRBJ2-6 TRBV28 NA TGTGCCAGCAGTTTTTATAGGAGGTTATCTGGGGCCAACGTCCTGACTTTC CASSFYRRLSGANVLTF
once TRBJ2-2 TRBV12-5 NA TGTGCTAGTGGTTCCGGGTTTCGCACCGGGGAGCTGTTTTTT CASGSGFRTGELFF
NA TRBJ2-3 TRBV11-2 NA TGTGCCAGCGGTCAGGGAAATACGCAGTATTTT CASGQGNTQYF
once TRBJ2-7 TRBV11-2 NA TGTGCCAGCAGCTTCTGGCCGGGCTACGAGCAGTACTTC CASSFWPGYEQYF
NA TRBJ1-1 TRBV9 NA TGTGCCAGCAGTTCTCGGCCGTCGGGGGTCACTGAAGCTTTCTTT CASSSRPSGVTEAFF
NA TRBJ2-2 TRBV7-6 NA TGTGCCAGCAGCTTAGGCGGAAACACCGGGGAGCTGTTTTTT CASSLGGNTGELFF
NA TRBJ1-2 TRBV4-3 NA TGCGCCAGCAGCCCCTCGAGGGTAGGGTATGGCTACACCTTC CASSPSRVGYGYTF
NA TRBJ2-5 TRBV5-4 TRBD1 TGTGCCAGCAGCTTGTTAGGGGGCGAGACCCAGTACTTC CASSLLGGETQYF
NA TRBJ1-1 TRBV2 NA TGTGCCAGCAGGCCCGGTTATGAGAACACTGAAGCTTTCTTT CASRPGYENTEAFF
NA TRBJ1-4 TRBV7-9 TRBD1 TGTGCCAGCAGCCCCGGGACAGTCCCATCGTTTGTTAATGAAAAACTGTTTTTT CASSPGTVPSFVNEKLFF
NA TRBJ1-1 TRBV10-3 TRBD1 TGTGCCATCAGTGCACAGGGGGTTGGTACTGAAGCTTTCTTT CAISAQGVGTEAFF
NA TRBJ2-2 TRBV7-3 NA TGTGCCAGCAGCCCACACGGAGGCGACACCGGGGAGCTGTTTTTT CASSPHGGDTGELFF
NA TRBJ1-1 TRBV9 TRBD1 TGTGCCAGCAGCCCTAGACAGGGGGCTGGGACTTTCTTT CASSPRQGAGTFF
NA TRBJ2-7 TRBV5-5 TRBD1 TGTGCCAGCAGCTTGGGGGACAGGGCAGAGGACGAGCAGTACTTC CASSLGDRAEDEQYF
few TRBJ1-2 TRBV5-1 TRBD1 TGCGCCAGCAGGAGGACAGGGGTAGACCTGAACTATGGCTACACCTTC CASRRTGVDLNYGYTF
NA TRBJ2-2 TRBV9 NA TGTGCCAGCAGCGTGGGGAGACCCACCGGGGAGCTGTTTTTT CASSVGRPTGELFF
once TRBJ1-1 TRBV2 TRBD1 TGTGCCAGCAGCAGGGGGCTCAGGGATGAAGCTTTCTTT CASSRGLRDEAFF
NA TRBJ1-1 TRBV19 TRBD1 TGTGCCAGTAGCAACAGGGGTATGAACACTGAAGCTTTCTTT CASSNRGMNTEAFF
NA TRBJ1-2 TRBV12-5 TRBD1 TGTGCTAGTGGACCCGGACAGGGTAACTATGGCTACACCTTC CASGPGQGNYGYTF
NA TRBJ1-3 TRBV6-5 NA TGTGCCAGCATGGTCTCGGAGGGAAACACCATATATTTT CASMVSEGNTIYF